The T cell receptor beta chain described here comes from a study of beta chain features in type 1 diabetes. Study details: Examination covered over 85,000,000 sorted cells spanning all samples.

As every portion of the isolated RNA was reverse transcribed, the sequencing read expressed TCRB transcripts. Naive, central memory and regulatory T cell samples came to a mean of roughly 4 million reads. Sequencing was performed with immunoSEQ multiplex PCR; in TCRdb, only in-frame clones are kept and a portion is missing. The table has some 330,000 clones, approximately 11% seen once; the top ten hold 0.015%. This clone has just a few counts. Its matching antigen is unknown. Study observations and caveats: It was among patients, rather than healthy donors, that naive, central memory and Treg TCRB repertoires appeared more similar.

Germline CDR1 and CDR2: KGHSH and LQKENI. The length of the CDR3 is 13 residues. V was shortened by 6 bases and J by 1 base, with 8 bases between the two germline ends. Sequenced: naive CD4+ T cells from blood. The V gene is TRBV18, the J gene TRBJ2-3, with D possibly matching TRBD2 (5 bases). This receptor was obtained from a woman aged 25-40 years in good health. This CDR3 is CASSGSGTDTQYF. The CDR3 DNA sequence: TGTGCCAGCTCTGGTAGCGGCACAGATACGCAGTATTTT.